This T cell receptor beta chain was recorded in a study of blood T cell repertoires in COVID-19. Study in general: PBMCs, B-cell-depleted T cells, or T cells provided the cDNA or gDNA that made up the material.

This CDR3 has 21 amino acids. Germline CDR1 MNHEY, CDR2 SMNVEV (reference sequence). J gave up 4 bases and V 2 bases, and 20 bases lay outside the gene matches. Repertoires were generated with immunoSEQ multiplex PCR, while TCRdb's copy carries only in-frame clones and drops some. The profile shows about 170,000 clones, about nine tenths of them singletons. This clonotype was obtained from a woman aged 18 to 35 who had recovered from COVID-19. V usage is TRBV27 and J usage is TRBJ1-4, with 9 bases lining up with TRBD1. Sequencing used PBMCs or T cells enriched from blood (not recorded which). The CDR3: CASSLEDVQGALPLINEKLFF. The CDR3 bases are TGTGCCAGCAGTTTAGAAGATGTACAGGGGGCTCTACCCCTCATTAATGAAAAACTGTTTTTT. The whole variable domain, filled in from reference TRBV27 and TRBJ1-4, reads EAQVTQNPRYLITVTGKKLTVTCSQNMNHEYMSWYRQDPGLGLRQIYYSMNVEVTDKGDVPEGYKVSRKEKRNFPLILESPSPNQTSLYFCASSLEDVQGALPLINEKLFFGSGTQLSVL.